What follows is one T cell receptor (beta chain) and its context. Different DNA sequences within this sample yield the same CDR3. These data belong to a study of blood T cell repertoires in COVID-19. Study summary: The study drew acute and convalescent COVID-19 samples from the United States, Italy and Spain. PBMCs, B-cell-depleted T cells, or T cells were the source of the cDNA or gDNA that made up the material.

CDR1 and CDR2 from the germline V gene are SEHNR and FQNEAQ (reference sequence). This CDR3 is 15 amino acids long. V was cut by 2 bases and J by 1 base, with 10 bases left in between. Original methodology: Nucleated cell number was recorded as an estimate derived from reference gene primer amplification. TCRdb's copy holds only in-frame clones and misses some; the assay was immunoSEQ multiplex PCR. The V and J calls and the clone size are those of that table, but D and trimming were determined from the DNA. The repertoire has approximately 500,000 clones, roughly nine tenths of them found once; the top ten carry 0.9%. Seattle patients were enrolled during active infection and followed longitudinally.

The chain employs TRBV7-9 and TRBJ2-3, with a tentative D call TRBD2 (5 bases). This receptor was identified in a man aged 18 to 29 with COVID-19, enrolled during active disease. Sequenced material: peripheral blood. The CDR3 region is CASSLSSGGTDTQYF. In nucleotides, the CDR3 is TGTGCCAGCAGCTTATCGTCCGGGGGCACAGATACGCAGTATTTT. Based on the CDR3 plus reference TRBV7-9 and TRBJ2-3, the full variable domain is DTGVSQNPRHKITKRGQNVTFRCDPISEHNRLYWYRQTLGQGPEFLTYFQNEAQLEKSRLLSDRFSAERPKGSFSTLEIQRTEQGDSAMYLCASSLSSGGTDTQYFGPGTRLTVL.